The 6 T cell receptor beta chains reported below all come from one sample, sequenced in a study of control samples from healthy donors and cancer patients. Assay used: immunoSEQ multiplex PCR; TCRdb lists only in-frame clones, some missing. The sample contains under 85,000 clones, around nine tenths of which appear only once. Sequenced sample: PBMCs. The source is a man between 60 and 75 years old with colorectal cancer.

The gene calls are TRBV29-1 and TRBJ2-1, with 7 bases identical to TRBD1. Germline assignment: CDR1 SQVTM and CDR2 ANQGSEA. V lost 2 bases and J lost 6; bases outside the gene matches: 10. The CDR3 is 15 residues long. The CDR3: CSVERVDRVVNEQFF. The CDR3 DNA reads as TGCAGCGTTGAACGAGTAGACAGGGTGGTCAATGAGCAGTTCTTC.

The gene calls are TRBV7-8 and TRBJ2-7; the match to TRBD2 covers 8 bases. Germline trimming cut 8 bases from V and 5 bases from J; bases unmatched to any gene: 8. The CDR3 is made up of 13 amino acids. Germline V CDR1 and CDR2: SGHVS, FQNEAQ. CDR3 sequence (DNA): TGTGCCAGCGGAAGGAGCGGGGGCGACGAGCAGTACTTC. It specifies CASGRSGGDEQYF.

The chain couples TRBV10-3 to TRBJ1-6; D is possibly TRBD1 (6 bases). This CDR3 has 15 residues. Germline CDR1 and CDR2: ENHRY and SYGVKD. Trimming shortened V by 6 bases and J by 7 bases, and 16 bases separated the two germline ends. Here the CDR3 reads CAIRDGGTLNSPLHF. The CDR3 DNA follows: TGTGCCATCAGGGACGGGGGGACACTGAATTCACCCCTCCACTTT.

The CDR3 spells CASSWTGDHEQYF. The DNA of the CDR3 is TGTGCCAGCAGCTGGACAGGGGACCACGAGCAGTACTTC. The chain carries TRBV12-3 or TRBV12-4 and TRBJ2-7; 9 bases are a match to TRBD1. The CDR3 consists of 13 residues. Trimming at V came to 6 bases and at J to 5 bases, leaving 5 bases not matched to a gene.

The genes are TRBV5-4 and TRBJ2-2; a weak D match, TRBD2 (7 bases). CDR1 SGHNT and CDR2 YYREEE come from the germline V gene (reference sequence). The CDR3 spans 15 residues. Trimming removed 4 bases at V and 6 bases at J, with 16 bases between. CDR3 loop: CASSPLGGGSGELFF. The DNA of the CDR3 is TGTGCCAGCAGCCCCCTAGGGGGGGGCTCCGGGGAGCTGTTTTTT.

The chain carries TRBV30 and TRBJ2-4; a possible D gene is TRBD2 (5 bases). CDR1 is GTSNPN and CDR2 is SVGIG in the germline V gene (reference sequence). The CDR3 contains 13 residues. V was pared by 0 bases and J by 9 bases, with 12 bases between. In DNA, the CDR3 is TGTGCCTGGAGTGTGGCGCTAGCCAGCATTCAGTACTTC. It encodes CAWSVALASIQYF.